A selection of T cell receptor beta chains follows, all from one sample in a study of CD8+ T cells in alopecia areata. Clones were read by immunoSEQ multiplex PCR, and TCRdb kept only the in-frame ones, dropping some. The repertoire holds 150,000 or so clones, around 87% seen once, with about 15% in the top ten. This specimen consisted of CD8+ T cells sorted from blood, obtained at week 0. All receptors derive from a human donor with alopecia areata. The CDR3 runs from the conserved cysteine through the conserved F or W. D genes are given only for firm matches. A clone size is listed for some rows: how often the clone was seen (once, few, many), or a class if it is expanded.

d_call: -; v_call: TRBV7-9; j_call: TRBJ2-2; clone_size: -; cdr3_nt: TGTGCCAGCAGCCCAGGACACCGGAACACCGGGGAGCTGTTTTTT; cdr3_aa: CASSPGHRNTGELFF
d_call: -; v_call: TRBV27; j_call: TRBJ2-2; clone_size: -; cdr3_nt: TGTGCCAGCAGCCACGACACCAACACCGGGGAGCTGTTTTTT; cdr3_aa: CASSHDTNTGELFF
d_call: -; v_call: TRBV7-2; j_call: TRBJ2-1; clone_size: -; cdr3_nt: TGTGCCAGCAGCCCAGTCACCGGGACTCCCCCCAACAATGAGCAGTTCTTC; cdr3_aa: CASSPVTGTPPNNEQFF
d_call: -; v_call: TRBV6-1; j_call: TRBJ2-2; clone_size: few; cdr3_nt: TGTGCCAGCAGTGAGAACACCGGGGAGCTGTTTTTT; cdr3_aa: CASSENTGELFF
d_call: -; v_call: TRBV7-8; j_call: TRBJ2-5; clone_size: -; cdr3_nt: TGTGCCAGCAGCTTAGATTTTGGTCGAGAGACCCAGTACTTC; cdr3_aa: CASSLDFGRETQYF
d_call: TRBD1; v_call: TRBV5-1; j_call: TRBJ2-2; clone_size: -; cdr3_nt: TGCGCCAGCAGCTTGGCCGGGACAGGGGAGGACACCGGGGAGCTGTTTTTT; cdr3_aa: CASSLAGTGEDTGELFF
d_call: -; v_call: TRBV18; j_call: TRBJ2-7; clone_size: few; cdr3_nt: TGTGCCAGCTCACCCGAGTCGGCGGGGAGCTACGAGCAGTACTTC; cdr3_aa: CASSPESAGSYEQYF
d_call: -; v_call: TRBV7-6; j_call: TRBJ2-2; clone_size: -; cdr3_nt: TGTGCCAGCAAAGGGGGGACCGGGGAGCTGTTTTTT; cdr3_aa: CASKGGTGELFF
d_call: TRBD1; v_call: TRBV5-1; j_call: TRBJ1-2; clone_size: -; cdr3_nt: TGCGCCAGCAGCTCCAACACTTTGGGACAGGGGGGTAACTATGGCTACACCTTC; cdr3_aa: CASSSNTLGQGGNYGYTF
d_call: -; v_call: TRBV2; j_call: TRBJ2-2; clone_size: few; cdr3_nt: TGTGCCAGCACCGGAGAGAACACCGGGGAGCTGTTTTTT; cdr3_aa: CASTGENTGELFF
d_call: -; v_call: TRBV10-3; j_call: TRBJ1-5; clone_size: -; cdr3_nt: TGTGCCACCTGGGAGGGGTCCAATCAGCCCCAGCATTTT; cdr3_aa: CATWEGSNQPQHF
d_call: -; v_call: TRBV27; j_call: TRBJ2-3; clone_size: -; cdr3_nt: TGTGCCAGCAGTTTTAAACGGATCGGAGATACGCAGTATTTT; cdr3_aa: CASSFKRIGDTQYF
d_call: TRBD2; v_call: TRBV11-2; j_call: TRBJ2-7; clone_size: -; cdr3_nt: TGTGCCAGCAGCCATTTACAACTAGCGGGGGGAAATTACGAGCAGTACTTC; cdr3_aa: CASSHLQLAGGNYEQYF
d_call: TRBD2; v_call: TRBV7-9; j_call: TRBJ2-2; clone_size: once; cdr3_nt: TGTGCCAGCAGCTCGACTCCTAGCGGGAGTTATACCGGGGAGCTGTTTTTT; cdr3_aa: CASSSTPSGSYTGELFF
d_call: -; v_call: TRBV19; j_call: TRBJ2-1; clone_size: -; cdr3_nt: TGTGCCAGTGGCCCGGAGGGCGGCCATGAGCAGTTCTTC; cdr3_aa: CASGPEGGHEQFF
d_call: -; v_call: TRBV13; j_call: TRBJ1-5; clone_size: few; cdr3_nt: TGTGCCAGCAGCTTAGGCCGGGACCAGCCCCAGCATTTT; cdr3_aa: CASSLGRDQPQHF
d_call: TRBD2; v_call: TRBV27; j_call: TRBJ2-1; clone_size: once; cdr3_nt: TGTGCCAGCACCCGGGGGGGCACCTACAATGAGCAGTTCTTC; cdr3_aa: CASTRGGTYNEQFF
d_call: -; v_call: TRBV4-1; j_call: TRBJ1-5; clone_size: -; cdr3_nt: TGCGCCAGCAGCCAAGTGGTGTTATTCCCGAGCAATCAGCCCCAGCATTTT; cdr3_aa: CASSQVVLFPSNQPQHF
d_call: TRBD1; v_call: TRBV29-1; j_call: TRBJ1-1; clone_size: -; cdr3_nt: TGCAGCGTTGTGGCGGCGGACAGGGGGACCACTGAAGCTTTCTTT; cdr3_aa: CSVVAADRGTTEAFF
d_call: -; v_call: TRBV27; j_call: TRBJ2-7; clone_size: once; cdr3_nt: TGTGCCAGCAGTTTAGGGCAAAATAAAGAGTACTTC; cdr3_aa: CASSLGQNKEYF
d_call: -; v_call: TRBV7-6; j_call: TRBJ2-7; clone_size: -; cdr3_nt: TGTGCCAGCAGCTTAAATCAGGGGATGCCCTACGAGCAGTACTTC; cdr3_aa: CASSLNQGMPYEQYF
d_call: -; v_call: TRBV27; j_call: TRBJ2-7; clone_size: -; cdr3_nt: TGTGCCAGCAGTTTAGAGGGGCCTATGGAGTTTCGTTACGAGCAGTACTTC; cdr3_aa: CASSLEGPMEFRYEQYF
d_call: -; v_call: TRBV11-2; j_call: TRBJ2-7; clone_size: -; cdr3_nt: TGTGCCAGCAGCTCCACAGGGCCCTGGCAGTACTTC; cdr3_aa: CASSSTGPWQYF
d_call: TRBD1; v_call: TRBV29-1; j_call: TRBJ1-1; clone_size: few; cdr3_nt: TGCAGCGTCGGACAGGGGGCGAAAACTGAAGCTTTCTTT; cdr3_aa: CSVGQGAKTEAFF
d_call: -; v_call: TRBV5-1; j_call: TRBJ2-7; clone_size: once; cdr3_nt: TGCGCCAGCAGCTCGGGACAAATCAACTACGAGCAGTACTTC; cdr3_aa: CASSSGQINYEQYF
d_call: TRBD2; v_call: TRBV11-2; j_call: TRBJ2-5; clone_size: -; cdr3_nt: TGTGCCAGCAGCTTGCCGAATCTAGCGGGGTTTGAGACCCAGTACTTC; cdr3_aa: CASSLPNLAGFETQYF
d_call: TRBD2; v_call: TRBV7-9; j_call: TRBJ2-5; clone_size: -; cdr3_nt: TGTGCCAGCAGCGAAAGCGGGGGAGACCAAGAGACCCAGTACTTC; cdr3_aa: CASSESGGDQETQYF
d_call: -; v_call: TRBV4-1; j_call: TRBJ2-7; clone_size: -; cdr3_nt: TGCGCCAGCAGCCACGGACAAGGGACCTACGAGCAGTACTTC; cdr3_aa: CASSHGQGTYEQYF
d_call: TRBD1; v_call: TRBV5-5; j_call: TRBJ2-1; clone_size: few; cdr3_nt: TGTGCCAGCAGCCTAGGGCGCGGGACAGGCTCCTACAATGAGCAGTTCTTC; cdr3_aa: CASSLGRGTGSYNEQFF
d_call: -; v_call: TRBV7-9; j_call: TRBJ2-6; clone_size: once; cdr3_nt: TGTGCCAGCAGCTTAGTGGGCGTAGGTTCCAACGTCCTGACTTTC; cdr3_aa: CASSLVGVGSNVLTF
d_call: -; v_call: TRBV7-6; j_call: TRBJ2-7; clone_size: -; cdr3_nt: TGTGCCAGCAGCTCCCGTGAGTACGAGCAGTACTTC; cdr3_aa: CASSSREYEQYF
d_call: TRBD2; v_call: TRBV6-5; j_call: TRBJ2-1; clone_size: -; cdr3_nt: TGTGCCAGCAGTTACACGACTAGCGACAATGAGCAGTTCTTC; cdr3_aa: CASSYTTSDNEQFF
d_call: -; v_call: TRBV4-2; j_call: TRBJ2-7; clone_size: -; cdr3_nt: TGTGCCAGCAGCCAAGAGGGACTGAGCGACGAGCAGTACTTC; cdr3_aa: CASSQEGLSDEQYF
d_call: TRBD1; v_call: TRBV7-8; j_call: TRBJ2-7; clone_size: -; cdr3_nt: TGTGCCAGCAGCTTGGACAGGGCCTACTCCTACGAGCAGTACTTC; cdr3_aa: CASSLDRAYSYEQYF
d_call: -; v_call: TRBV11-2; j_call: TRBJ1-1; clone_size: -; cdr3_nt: TGTGCCAGCAGCATCTTGATGGGAGGAAACACTGAAGCTTTCTTT; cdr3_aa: CASSILMGGNTEAFF
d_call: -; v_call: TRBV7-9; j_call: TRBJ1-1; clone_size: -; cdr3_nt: TGTGCCAGCAGCTTTGGTTTGACTGAAGCTTTCTTT; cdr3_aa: CASSFGLTEAFF
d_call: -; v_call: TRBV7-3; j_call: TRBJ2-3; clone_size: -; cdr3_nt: TGTGCCAGCAGCATAAGCTCGAGTAGCCCCACAGATACGCAGTATTTT; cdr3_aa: CASSISSSSPTDTQYF
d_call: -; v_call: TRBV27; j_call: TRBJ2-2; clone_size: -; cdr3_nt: TGTGCCAGCAGTTTATCCGAACAAACCGGGGAGCTGTTTTTT; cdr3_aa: CASSLSEQTGELFF
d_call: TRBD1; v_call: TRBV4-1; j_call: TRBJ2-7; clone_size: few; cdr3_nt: TGCGCCAGCAGCCAAGATGAGGGGACAGGGGGCTCCTACGAGCAGTACTTC; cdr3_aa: CASSQDEGTGGSYEQYF
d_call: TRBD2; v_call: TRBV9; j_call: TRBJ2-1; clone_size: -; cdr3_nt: TGTGCCAGCAGCCCATGGTCTAGCGGGGGAGTGGAGCAGTTCTTC; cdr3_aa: CASSPWSSGGVEQFF
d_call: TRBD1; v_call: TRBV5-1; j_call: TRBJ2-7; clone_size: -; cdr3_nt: TGCGCCAGCAGCTCGGACAGGTCGCGGTTAAGTACGGACTTC; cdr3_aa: CASSSDRSRLSTDF
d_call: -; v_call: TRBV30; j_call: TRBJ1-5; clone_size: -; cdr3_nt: TGTGCCTTGGGCCCAGTTGGAATGGATCAGCCCCAGCATTTT; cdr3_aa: CALGPVGMDQPQHF
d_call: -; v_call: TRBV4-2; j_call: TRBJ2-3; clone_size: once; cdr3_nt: TGTGCCAGCAGCCAAGAGGAGGGAGTGGCAGATACGCAGTATTTT; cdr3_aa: CASSQEEGVADTQYF
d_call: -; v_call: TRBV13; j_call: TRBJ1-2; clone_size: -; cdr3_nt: TGTGCCAGCAGCTTAAGGACATTCCGAGGCTACACCTTC; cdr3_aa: CASSLRTFRGYTF
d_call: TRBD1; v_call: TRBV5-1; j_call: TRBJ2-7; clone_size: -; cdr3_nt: TGCGCCAGCAGCTCGACAGGGAGAACCTACGAGCAGTACTTC; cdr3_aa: CASSSTGRTYEQYF
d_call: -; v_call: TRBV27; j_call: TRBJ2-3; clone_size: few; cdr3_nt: TGTGCCAGCAGTTTTTTCGCTAGCACAGATACGCAGTATTTT; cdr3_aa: CASSFFASTDTQYF
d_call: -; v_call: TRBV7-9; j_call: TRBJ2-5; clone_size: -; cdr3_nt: TGTGCCAGCAGCTTAGTCGGGGACGGGGAGACCCAGTACTTC; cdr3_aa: CASSLVGDGETQYF
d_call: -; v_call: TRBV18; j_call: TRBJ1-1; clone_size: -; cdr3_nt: TGTGCCAGCTCCCTTGGGGGGGATTACACTGAAGCTTTCTTT; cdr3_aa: CASSLGGDYTEAFF
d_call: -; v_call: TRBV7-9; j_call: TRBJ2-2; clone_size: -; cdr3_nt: TGTGCCAGCAGCTTAGAAAGTGGCGGGGAGCTGTTTTTT; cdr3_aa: CASSLESGGELFF
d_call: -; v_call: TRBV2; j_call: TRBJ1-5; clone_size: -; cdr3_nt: TGTGCCAGCAGTGCAGGGGCCAGCAATCAGCCCCAGCATTTT; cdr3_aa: CASSAGASNQPQHF
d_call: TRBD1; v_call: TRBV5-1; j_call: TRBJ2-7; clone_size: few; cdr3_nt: TGCGCCAGCTCAACCGGGACAGGGGCCTACGAGCAGTACTTC; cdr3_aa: CASSTGTGAYEQYF
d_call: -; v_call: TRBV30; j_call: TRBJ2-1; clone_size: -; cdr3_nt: TGTGCCTGGAGTGTATTGGGGGATCTCTACAATGAGCAGTTCTTC; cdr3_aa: CAWSVLGDLYNEQFF
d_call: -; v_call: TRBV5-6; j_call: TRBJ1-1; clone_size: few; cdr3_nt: TGTGCCAGCAGAACCCGAGACTGGGGAACTGAAGCTTTCTTT; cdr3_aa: CASRTRDWGTEAFF
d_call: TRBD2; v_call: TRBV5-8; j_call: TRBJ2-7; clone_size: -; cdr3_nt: TGTGCCCCCAGCTGGGGGGGATCCTACGAGCAGTACTTC; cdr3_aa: CAPSWGGSYEQYF